This is a list of T cell receptor beta chains from one sample in a study of cytomegalovirus exposure and HLA in healthy donors. Assay used: immunoSEQ multiplex PCR; TCRdb lists only in-frame clones, some missing. This repertoire shows approximately 250,000 clones, about 88% found once; its top ten account for approximately 0.24%. Sequencing was carried out using PBMCs. The receptors were sampled from a girl aged 2-10 years in good health and CMV-seronegative. Each CDR3 is given without its conserved first and last residue.

ASSLTGVNTGELF	TRBV28
SVEARTGKVSYEQY	TRBV29-1
SARGGAQY	TRBV20-1
ASSFRGGGETQY	TRBV27
AWSPLDRINTEAF	TRBV30
SALTGRELF	TRBV20-1
ASSLGLPGTGGETQY	TRBV11-3
ASMSTARSSYEQY	TRBV6-1
ASSVDDRGVYEQY	TRBV9
ASSVAVLATYNEQF	TRBV9
ASSYRLWGPEPGYT	TRBV6-5
ASTIQGYGETQY	TRBV6-6
ASSLEGQGDTEAF	TRBV5-1